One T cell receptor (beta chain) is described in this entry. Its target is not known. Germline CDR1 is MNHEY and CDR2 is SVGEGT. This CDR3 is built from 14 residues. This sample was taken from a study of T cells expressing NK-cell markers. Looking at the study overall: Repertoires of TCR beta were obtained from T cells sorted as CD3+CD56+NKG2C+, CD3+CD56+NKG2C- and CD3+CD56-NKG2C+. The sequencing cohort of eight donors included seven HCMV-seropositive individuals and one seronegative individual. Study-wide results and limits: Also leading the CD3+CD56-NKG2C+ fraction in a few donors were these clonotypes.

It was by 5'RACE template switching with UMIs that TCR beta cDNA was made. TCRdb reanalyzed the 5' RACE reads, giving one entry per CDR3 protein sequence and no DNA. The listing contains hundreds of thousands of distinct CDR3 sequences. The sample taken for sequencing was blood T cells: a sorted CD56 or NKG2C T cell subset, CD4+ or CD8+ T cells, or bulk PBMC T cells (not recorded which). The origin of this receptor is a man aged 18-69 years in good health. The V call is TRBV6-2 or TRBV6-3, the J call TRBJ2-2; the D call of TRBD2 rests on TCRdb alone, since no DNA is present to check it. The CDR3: CASSSGLLTGELFF.